Following are 28 T cell receptor beta chains from one sample sequenced in a study of cytomegalovirus exposure and HLA in healthy donors. The PCR contained 60 Vbeta and 13 Jbeta primers. This table comes from immunoSEQ multiplex PCR, and its TCRdb copy is limited to in-frame clones, with some not included. The repertoire holds tens of thousands of clones, with roughly 69% as singletons. Sample: PBMCs. All receptors derive from a woman aged 45-59 years in good health and CMV-seropositive.

This chain joins TRBV4-2 and TRBJ1-2, with 7 bases that match TRBD1. Germline values: CDR1 LGHNA, CDR2 YNFKEQ. The CDR3 is made up of 13 amino acids. With V trimmed by 5 bases and J by 8 bases, 8 bases remained unmatched. The CDR3 here is CASSNPGGGGYTF. The DNA for the CDR3 is TGTGCCAGCAGCAACCCAGGAGGGGGCGGCTACACCTTC.

This clone occurred a few times. CDR3 DNA sequence: TGTGCCAGCAGCCGGACATCTTCAAAAGCCGAGACCCAGTACTTC. It encodes CASSRTSSKAETQYF. The chain carries TRBV7-6 and TRBJ2-5, with D possibly being TRBD1 (5 bases). The germline V gene has CDR1 SGHVS and CDR2 FNYEAQ. V dropped 5 bases and J dropped 5 bases, with 18 bases sitting between them. The CDR3 loop spans 15 amino acids. Together with reference TRBV7-6 and TRBJ2-5, the CDR3 gives the full variable domain: GAGVSQSPRYKVTKRGQDVALRCDPISGHVSLYWYRQALGQGPEFLTYFNYEAQQDKSGLPNDRFSAERPEGSISTLTIQRTEQRDSAMYRCASSRTSSKAETQYFGPGTRLLVL.

This chain connects TRBV4-1 to TRBJ2-3, with 14 positions matching TRBD2. Germline CDR1 reads MGHRA; CDR2 reads YSYEKL. This CDR3 is built from 19 residues. With 0 bases clipped from V and 4 bases from J, the junction kept 9 bases outside the gene matches. In DNA form, the CDR3 reads TGCGCCAGCAGCCAAGACCCTGGGACTAGCGGGGGTTCCCCAGATACGCAGTATTTT. It yields the protein CASSQDPGTSGGSPDTQYF.

The chain links TRBV19 to TRBJ1-2, with TRBD1 matching 7 bases. The J segment lost 2 bases and the V segment lost 10 bases, leaving 10 bases of the junction unmatched. The CDR3 has 14 residues. The germline gives CDR1 LNHDA, CDR2 SQIVND (reference sequence). CDR3 DNA: TGTGCCACTGAACCGGGACAGTTCAACTATGGCTACACCTTC. Protein sequence: CATEPGQFNYGYTF.

This clone was recorded only once. This chain connects TRBV2 to TRBJ1-4; 10 bases map to TRBD1. Per germline, CDR1 SNHLY and CDR2 FYNNEI. V was pared by 7 bases and J by 8 bases, with 7 bases of the junction left unmatched. The CDR3 contains 14 residues. The CDR3 nucleotides read TGTGCCAGCATTCCCGGGACAGGGGACGAAAAACTGTTTTTT. This codes for CASIPGTGDEKLFF.

The V and J genes are TRBV28 and TRBJ2-1, with TRBD1 identical over 12 bases. Trimming cost V 6 bases and J 7 bases; bases outside gene matches: 7. The CDR3 contains 15 residues. Germline-derived CDR1 and CDR2 are MDHEN and SYDVKM. CDR3 residues: CASRTGTGGRNEQFF. DNA for the CDR3: TGTGCCAGCAGGACCGGGACAGGGGGCCGGAATGAGCAGTTCTTC.

The chain recombines TRBV2 with TRBJ1-3; 9 bases line up with TRBD1. The CDR3 spans 16 residues. V lost 8 bases, J lost 1 base, and 9 bases stayed unmatched. Per germline, CDR1 SNHLY and CDR2 FYNNEI. In nucleotides, the CDR3 is TGTGCCAGCCCTCCCAACAGGGGGCATTCTGGAAACACCATATATTTT. Translated: CASPPNRGHSGNTIYF.

This rearrangement joins TRBV6-1 to TRBJ2-3; TRBD2 matches at 10 bases. The V gene's germline CDR1 is MNHNS and CDR2 SASEGT. The trim removed 2 bases at V and 6 bases at J, leaving 8 bases unmatched. The CDR3 runs to 16 residues. In nucleotides, the CDR3 is TGTGCCAGCAGTGAAAGTCTAGCGGGGGCCGGGGATACGCAGTATTTT. Its translation is CASSESLAGAGDTQYF.

V is TRBV5-1 and J is TRBJ2-5, with a weak D call TRBD2 (7 bases). V gave up 4 bases and J gave up 5 bases, with 18 bases separating them. The length of the CDR3 is 15 residues. Germline lookup yields CDR1 SGHRS and CDR2 YFSETQ. The CDR3 loop is CASSLPRGAGETQYF. The CDR3 DNA reads TGCGCCAGCAGCCTCCCCCGGGGGGCTGGGGAGACCCAGTACTTC.

The chain has TRBV5-5 and TRBJ2-3; no firm D call. CDR3 length: 15 amino acids. Germline CDR1 SGHKS, CDR2 YYEKEE (reference sequence). Trimming removed 4 bases from V and 1 base from J, with 13 bases in between. CDR3 coding DNA: TGTGCCAGCAGCCCCCATCGAACAGGCACAGATACGCAGTATTTT. Translation gives CASSPHRTGTDTQYF.

This clone was detected only a few times. The chain has TRBV9 and TRBJ1-4; TRBD1 is a possible D gene (6 bases). Germline values: CDR1 SGDLS, CDR2 YYNGEE. This CDR3 region has 14 residues. V lost 1 base, J lost 8 bases, and 12 bases lay in between. CDR3 protein: CASSVSGEGEKLFF. As DNA, the CDR3 is TGTGCCAGCAGCGTATCAGGGGAGGGGGAAAAACTGTTTTTT.

The gene calls are TRBV19 and TRBJ1-3; TRBD1 might be the D (5 bases). In germline, CDR1 is LNHDA, CDR2 SQIVND (reference sequence). The CDR3 covers 15 residues. Trimming took off 5 bases at V and 0 bases at J, with 11 bases between the two ends. The CDR3 here is CASSPRRGSGNTIYF. In nucleotides, the CDR3 is TGTGCCAGTAGTCCCCGGAGGGGCTCTGGAAACACCATATATTTT.

V and J are TRBV25-1 and TRBJ2-3; 9 positions agree with TRBD1. V shed 8 bases and J 6 bases; nucleotides not matched to a gene: 0. CDR1 and CDR2 (germline): MGHDK, SYGVNS. CDR3 length: 11 amino acids. The DNA of the CDR3 is TGTGCCAGCGGGACAGGGGATACGCAGTATTTT. It translates to CASGTGDTQYF. The full variable domain, completed using reference TRBV25-1 and TRBJ2-3, is EADIYQTPRYLVIGTGKKITLECSQTMGHDKMYWYQQDPGMELHLIHYSYGVNSTEKGDLSSESTVSRIRTEHFPLTLESARPSHTSQYLCASGTGDTQYFGPGTRLTVL.

V and J are TRBV7-2 and TRBJ1-2; 7 bases agree with TRBD1. CDR3 length equals 15 residues. V lost 5 bases to trimming and J lost 4 bases; unmatched junction nucleotides: 10. Germline V gives CDR1 SGHTA, CDR2 FQGNSA. DNA of the CDR3: TGTGCCAGCAGCCGATCCGTACAGGGGACCTATGGCTACACCTTC. Translated, it gives CASSRSVQGTYGYTF.

The J gene is TRBJ2-2, the V gene TRBV6-4; D is uncertain. Trimming left V 4 bases short and J 0 bases short, with 6 bases between. The CDR3 spans 14 residues. The germline gives CDR1 MRHNA, CDR2 SNTAGT. CDR3 loop: CASSAGTNTGELFF. As DNA, the CDR3 is TGTGCCAGCAGTGCCGGTACGAACACCGGGGAGCTGTTTTTT.

The chain joins TRBV12-5 to TRBJ2-4; possible D gene TRBD2, 5 bases. This CDR3 contains 15 residues. The germline gives CDR1 LGHNT, CDR2 FRNRAP. Trimming cost V 6 bases and J 2 bases, with 14 bases left between them. This CDR3 reads CASGSEGGSKNIQYF. CDR3 sequence (DNA): TGTGCTAGTGGCTCTGAGGGCGGGTCCAAAAACATTCAGTACTTC.

The rearrangement links TRBV5-1 to TRBJ2-2; 7 nucleotides line up with TRBD1. Germline V gives CDR1 SGHRS, CDR2 YFSETQ. CDR3 length: 16 residues. Unmatched junction bases numbered 7, after V lost 0 bases and J lost 5 bases. Written as DNA, the CDR3 is TGCGCCAGCAGCTTGGTACCAGGGGGAAGGACCGGGGAGCTGTTTTTT. Translated: CASSLVPGGRTGELFF. Drawing the rest from reference TRBV5-1 and TRBJ2-2, the complete variable domain is KAGVTQTPRYLIKTRGQQVTLSCSPISGHRSVSWYQQTPGQGLQFLFEYFSETQRNKGNFPGRFSGRQFSNSRSEMNVSTLELGDSALYLCASSLVPGGRTGELFFGEGSRLTVL.

The chain couples TRBV28 to TRBJ2-1; weak D call: TRBD1 (6 bases). CDR1 MDHEN and CDR2 SYDVKM come from the germline V gene. The V and J ends lost 5 bases and 9 bases respectively, with 23 bases between them. CDR3 length: 16 residues. CDR3 protein: CASSQVNSGGLSEQFF. CDR3 nucleotide sequence: TGTGCCAGCAGTCAGGTGAATTCTGGGGGCTTGAGTGAGCAGTTCTTC. Full variable domain (rest looked up from reference TRBV28 and TRBJ2-1): DVKVTQSSRYLVKRTGEKVFLECVQDMDHENMFWYRQDPGLGLRLIYFSYDVKMKEKGDIPEGYSVSREKKERFSLILESASTNQTSMYLCASSQVNSGGLSEQFFGPGTRLTVL.

The rearrangement joins TRBV4-1 to TRBJ2-3; TRBD2 might be the D (6 bases). The V gene's germline CDR1 is MGHRA and CDR2 YSYEKL. Trimming pared 0 bases from V and 0 bases from J, leaving 16 bases between. This CDR3 spans 18 amino acids. CDR3 amino acids: CASSQEGGIGRSTDTQYF. CDR3 coding DNA: TGCGCCAGCAGCCAAGAGGGAGGAATAGGCCGGAGCACAGATACGCAGTATTTT.

The CDR3 loop reads CASSLVGGGKDSPLHF. The CDR3 DNA reads TGCGCCAGCAGCTTGGTTGGAGGGGGCAAGGATTCACCCCTCCACTTT. V usage is TRBV5-1 and J usage is TRBJ1-6; the match to TRBD1 covers 7 bases. Germline lookup yields CDR1 SGHRS and CDR2 YFSETQ. The V segment lost 0 bases and the J segment 8 bases; nucleotides outside the gene matches: 8. CDR3 length equals 16 residues.

The rearrangement links TRBV6-1 to TRBJ1-1; D remains ambiguous. Germline V CDR1 and CDR2: MNHNS, SASEGT. There are 13 residues in the CDR3. V lost 6 bases to trimming and J lost 3 bases, with 11 bases between them. DNA of the CDR3: TGTGCCAGCAGGAGGACGGAGGACACTGAAGCTTTCTTT. Residues: CASRRTEDTEAFF.

The chain recombines TRBV10-2 with TRBJ2-7; 7 bases match TRBD1. With 4 bases clipped from V and 1 base from J, the junction kept 13 bases outside the gene matches. The CDR3 contains 17 residues. Germline CDR1 is WSHSY and CDR2 is SAAADI. CDR3 protein: CASSGYYSGTDSYEQYV. The CDR3 DNA is TGCGCCAGCAGTGGCTACTACTCCGGGACAGATTCCTACGAGCAGTACGTC.

The chain uses TRBV7-3 and TRBJ1-6; no clear D gene. V lost 4 bases, J lost 9 bases, and 10 bases lay in between. This CDR3 spans 13 amino acids. Germline lookup yields CDR1 SGHTA and CDR2 FQGTGA. CDR3 coding DNA: TGTGCCAGCAGCTGGGCAGAGAGTTCACCCCTCCACTTT. This translates into CASSWAESSPLHF.

The chain is built from TRBV9 and TRBJ2-5, with TRBD1 as a possible D gene (5 bases). V gave up 0 bases and J gave up 9 bases, with 9 bases separating them. The CDR3 runs 12 residues. The germline V gene encodes CDR1 SGDLS and CDR2 YYNGEE. DNA for the CDR3: TGTGCCAGCAGCGTAGATCAGACAGCCCAGTACTTC. This sequence encodes CASSVDQTAQYF.

This chain uses TRBV6-6 with TRBJ1-4, with D perhaps TRBD1 (5 bases). Trimming took 2 bases from V and 7 from J, leaving 11 bases between them. The length of the CDR3 is 14 residues. Germline CDR1 is MNHNY and CDR2 is SVGAGI (reference sequence). DNA for the CDR3: TGTGCCAGCAGTTACGGGGGGGGTCTTGAAAAACTGTTTTTT. This translates into CASSYGGGLEKLFF.

This clone was counted only a few times. The J gene is TRBJ2-3, the V gene TRBV5-1; D remains unclear. With 5 bases removed from V and 3 bases from J, the gap between germline ends came to 4 bases. Germline CDR1 and CDR2: SGHRS and YFSETQ. This CDR3 contains 11 residues. CDR3 sequence reads: CASRLTDTQYF. The CDR3 DNA sequence: TGCGCCAGCAGGCTAACAGATACGCAGTATTTT.

The chain has TRBV6-6 and TRBJ2-5; a possible D gene is TRBD2 (5 bases). V gave up 6 bases and J gave up 2 bases, with 10 bases separating them. This CDR3 is built from 13 residues. CDR1 MNHNY and CDR2 SVGAGI come from the germline V gene (reference sequence). The CDR3 nucleotides are TGTGCCAGCAGCACCCGGGATCAAGAGACCCAGTACTTC. As protein: CASSTRDQETQYF.

The V call is TRBV9, the J call TRBJ2-2, with unresolved D. This CDR3 is 14 amino acids long. CDR1 and CDR2 (germline): SGDLS, YYNGEE. Trimming pared 1 base from V and 4 bases from J, leaving 8 bases between. The CDR3 DNA follows: TGTGCCAGCAGCGTAAGCGAACCCACCGGGGAGCTGTTTTTT. This translates into CASSVSEPTGELFF.